This record covers a single T cell receptor beta chain. This entry is derived from a study of shared clonotypes between healthy human individuals. Assay used: immunoSEQ multiplex PCR; TCRdb lists only in-frame clones, some missing. The sample records some 240,000 clones, 65% being singletons. V was cut by 1 base and J by 0 bases, with 13 bases left in between. The CDR3 loop spans 16 amino acids. The germline V gene has CDR1 SGHDT and CDR2 YYEEEE. The TCR sequence derives from a man aged 25-45 years in good health. Sequencing input: memory CD4+ T cells sorted from blood. Stated subset: CD45RA-negative fraction. The chain uses TRBV5-6 and TRBJ1-1; maybe TRBD1 (6 bases). The CDR3 coding sequence is TGTGCCAGCAGCTTGTTAGGACAGTCGGTGAACACTGAAGCTTTCTTT. The encoded protein is CASSLLGQSVNTEAFF.